The 30 T cell receptor beta chains presented below share a single source sample, sequenced in a study of cytomegalovirus exposure and HLA in healthy donors (dated by TCRdb to 2016 to 2017). Library prep was done by the immunoSEQ multiplex PCR assay. The multiplex PCR relied on a mix of 60 forward primers for TCR Vbeta segments and 13 reverse primers for TCR Jbeta segments. The table comes from immuneACCESS by way of TCRdb, which keeps in-frame sequences with V and J called. Part of the clones is missing from these tables; in studies checked, under half for an unresolved V gene and the rest for unknown reasons. The table for this sample lists roughly 190,000 clones; under 85% of them were counted only once. About 1.6% of the sample belongs to the ten largest clones. The sample consisted of PBMCs. These receptors were obtained from a young woman in good health and CMV-seronegative.

The chain combines TRBV6-1 with TRBJ2-7, with 9 bases lining up with TRBD2. The CDR3 covers 16 residues. V shed 0 bases, J shed 0 bases, and the junction held 3 bases outside the gene matches. Looked up from germline, CDR1 is MNHNS and CDR2 is SASEGT. In DNA, the CDR3 is TGTGCCAGCAGTGAAGCTACTAGCGGGCCCTCCTACGAGCAGTACTTC. The encoded protein is CASSEATSGPSYEQYF.

This chain uses TRBV5-1 with TRBJ2-7; D unclear. Trimming took 1 base from V and 2 from J, leaving 7 bases between them. The CDR3 is 13 amino acids. The germline V gene has CDR1 SGHRS and CDR2 YFSETQ. CDR3 loop: CASSLYGAYEQYF. The DNA of the CDR3 is TGCGCCAGCAGCTTGTACGGAGCCTACGAGCAGTACTTC.

This clone was detected once. This chain links TRBV30 with TRBJ2-7; 11 bases match TRBD2. V dropped 1 base and J dropped 6; count of bases not matched to a gene: 2. Germline V gene lookup returns CDR1 GTSNPN and CDR2 SVGIG (reference sequence). The CDR3 loop spans 13 amino acids. This CDR3 is CAWSAGTSGEQYF. In DNA, the CDR3 is TGTGCCTGGAGTGCCGGGACTAGCGGCGAGCAGTACTTC.

This CDR3 is CASREQGSGANVLTF. The CDR3 DNA follows: TGTGCCAGCAGAGAACAGGGGTCTGGGGCCAACGTCCTGACTTTC. V usage is TRBV27 and J usage is TRBJ2-6; 7 bases are a match to TRBD1. The CDR3 consists of 15 residues. Germline-derived CDR1 and CDR2 are MNHEY and SMNVEV (reference sequence). J was trimmed by 1 base and V by 6 bases; bases with no gene match: 3.

The chain is built from TRBV19 and TRBJ2-3, with a tentative D call TRBD1 (6 bases). The length of the CDR3 is 14 residues. With 5 bases removed from V and 0 bases from J, the gap between germline ends came to 9 bases. The germline CDR1 and CDR2 sequences are LNHDA and SQIVND (reference sequence). The CDR3 DNA reads TGTGCCAGTAGTGACGGGACAAGCACAGATACGCAGTATTTT. This gives the protein CASSDGTSTDTQYF.

For this clone: The limits of the CDR3 on the DNA are not certain, so only TCRdb's listed CDR3 is given. The genes are TRBV7-9 and TRBJ1-1; TRBD1, the D gene given by the table, was not confirmed from the DNA. The CDR3 spans 16 residues, counting both ends. In germline, CDR1 is SEHNR, CDR2 FQNEAQ (reference sequence). The CDR3 region is CASSSSRGRGNTEAFF.

The rearrangement joins TRBV9 to TRBJ2-1, with 8 bases aligning to TRBD2. V shed 3 bases and J 7 bases; nucleotides not matched to a gene: 9. Germline CDR1 reads SGDLS; CDR2 reads YYNGEE. CDR3 length: 15 residues. CDR3 DNA sequence: TGTGCCAGCAGCGCGCGGTCGGGGGGGTGGAATGAGCAGTTCTTC. This gives the protein CASSARSGGWNEQFF.

This sequence joins TRBV9 and TRBJ2-2, with D unclear. The CDR3 loop spans 14 amino acids. Germline V gene sequence: CDR1 SGDLS, CDR2 YYNGEE. V was clipped by 0 bases and J by 3 bases, with 6 bases between them. The CDR3 region is CASSVAPYTGELFF. CDR3 coding DNA: TGTGCCAGCAGCGTAGCCCCCTACACCGGGGAGCTGTTTTTT.

The V and J genes are TRBV2 and TRBJ2-6; maybe TRBD1 (6 bases). V was trimmed by 2 bases and J by 0 bases, leaving 14 bases between them. Germline lookup yields CDR1 SNHLY and CDR2 FYNNEI. The CDR3 extends over 18 amino acids. CDR3 DNA: TGTGCCAGCAGTGAACCCGGACAGATCCACTCTGGGGCCAACGTCCTGACTTTC. This gives the protein CASSEPGQIHSGANVLTF.

The genes are TRBV7-2 and TRBJ2-5; TRBD2 is a possible D gene (5 bases). V shed 1 base and J shed 3 bases, with 9 bases lying between them. CDR3 length: 14 amino acids. CDR1 and CDR2 (germline): SGHTA, FQGNSA. CDR3 amino acids: CASSLGGFEETQYF. CDR3 nucleotides: TGTGCCAGCAGCTTAGGAGGGTTTGAAGAGACCCAGTACTTC.

The DNA of the CDR3 is TGTGCCAGCAGTTTTACGGGACTGAGCACAGATACGCAGTATTTT. Protein: CASSFTGLSTDTQYF. The chain uses TRBV28 and TRBJ2-3, with a tentative D call TRBD2 (6 bases). Per the germline V gene, CDR1 is MDHEN and CDR2 is SYDVKM. The V end lost 3 bases, the J end lost 0 bases, and 10 bases lay between the germline ends. This CDR3 is 15 amino acids long.

V is TRBV30 and J is TRBJ1-2; D is perhaps TRBD1 (5 bases). There are 16 residues in the CDR3. Trimming stripped 2 bases from V and 5 bases from J, with 21 bases between. Looked up from germline, CDR1 is GTSNPN and CDR2 is SVGIG (reference sequence). CDR3 bases: TGTGCCTGGAGTTCCCCCCAGTCGGACACAGCATATGGCTACACCTTC. Encoded protein: CAWSSPQSDTAYGYTF. The full variable domain, rest sourced from reference TRBV30 and TRBJ1-2, is SQTIHQWPATLVQPVGSPLSLECTVEGTSNPNLYWYRQAAGRGLQLLFYSVGIGQISSEVPQNLSASRPQDRQFILSSKKLLLSDSGFYLCAWSSPQSDTAYGYTFGSGTRLTVV.

The genes are TRBV5-5 and TRBJ1-3; tentatively, D is TRBD1 (5 bases). CDR3 length equals 15 residues. Germline V CDR1 and CDR2: SGHKS, YYEKEE (reference sequence). The V and J ends lost 2 bases and 4 bases respectively, with 13 bases between them. CDR3 nucleotide sequence: TGTGCCAGCAGCTTTCAGGACATTCTCGGAAACACCATATATTTT. This codes for CASSFQDILGNTIYF.

The chain carries TRBV6-1 and TRBJ2-5; D is possibly TRBD1 (5 bases). The CDR3 covers 15 residues. The V gene lost 7 bases and the J gene lost 3 bases, with 18 bases spanning the gap. The germline V gene encodes CDR1 MNHNS and CDR2 SASEGT. In DNA form, the CDR3 reads TGTGCCAGCACCCTTACCCCAGGGATGGAAGAGACCCAGTACTTC. The encoded protein is CASTLTPGMEETQYF.

The chain employs TRBV4-2 and TRBJ1-1, with TRBD1 as a possible D gene (5 bases). V gave up 1 base and J gave up 4 bases, with 10 bases separating them. There are 14 residues in the CDR3. The V gene's germline CDR1 is LGHNA and CDR2 YNFKEQ. The CDR3 DNA follows: TGTGCCAGCAGCCAAGGCAGGGCGTCCACTGAAGCTTTCTTT. It encodes CASSQGRASTEAFF.

V and J are TRBV7-9 and TRBJ1-6; weak D call: TRBD1 (6 bases). V lost 0 bases to trimming and J lost 8 bases, with 14 bases between them. CDR1 is SEHNR and CDR2 is FQNEAQ in the germline V gene (reference sequence). The CDR3 sequence is 16 residues long. The CDR3 loop reads CASSLAGGRKYSPLHF. As DNA, the CDR3 is TGTGCCAGCAGCTTAGCTGGGGGCAGAAAGTATTCACCCCTCCACTTT.

The chain has TRBV27 and TRBJ2-3; D ambiguous. The V end was cut by 7 bases, the J end by 1 base, with 9 bases between. Per germline, CDR1 MNHEY and CDR2 SMNVEV (reference sequence). The CDR3 runs 13 residues. DNA of the CDR3: TGTGCCAGCATCCGGCAGGGCACAGATACGCAGTATTTT. Translated, it gives CASIRQGTDTQYF.

The chain is built from TRBV5-1 and TRBJ2-3; possibly TRBD1 for D (5 bases). The CDR3 is 15 residues long. V was clipped by 0 bases and J by 4 bases, with 12 bases between them. Germline CDR1 SGHRS, CDR2 YFSETQ. The DNA for the CDR3 is TGCGCCAGCAGCTTGGTAGCAGGGATCCCAGATACGCAGTATTTT. Protein: CASSLVAGIPDTQYF.

V usage is TRBV28 and J usage is TRBJ2-3; possible D gene TRBD2, 6 bases. Germline V gene lookup returns CDR1 MDHEN and CDR2 SYDVKM. This CDR3 comprises 14 residues. V lost 6 bases and J 0 bases, leaving 10 bases between the germline ends. CDR3: CASRNSGSTDTQYF. Here the CDR3 DNA reads TGTGCCAGCAGAAACAGCGGGAGCACAGATACGCAGTATTTT.

The chain joins TRBV19 to TRBJ1-1, with D perhaps matching TRBD1 (6 bases). Trimming removed 6 bases from V and 0 bases from J, with 11 bases in between. There are 14 residues in the CDR3. Per germline, CDR1 LNHDA and CDR2 SQIVND (reference sequence). The CDR3 nucleotides are TGTGCCAGTAGCCCCCGGACAGTGAACACTGAAGCTTTCTTT. It yields the protein CASSPRTVNTEAFF. Full variable domain (missing parts from reference TRBV19 and TRBJ1-1): DGGITQSPKYLFRKEGQNVTLSCEQNLNHDAMYWYRQDPGQGLRLIYYSQIVNDFQKGDIAEGYSVSREKKESFPLTVTSAQKNPTAFYLCASSPRTVNTEAFFGQGTRLTVV.

This chain uses TRBV11-2 with TRBJ2-5, with 8 bases fitting TRBD1. The CDR3 has 15 amino acids. In germline, CDR1 is SGHAT, CDR2 FQNNGV. The V gene end was trimmed by 5 bases and the J gene end by 2 bases; junction bases not matched to a gene: 7. The CDR3 region has the DNA TGTGCCAGCAGCCAAATCGGGGACAGGCAAGAGACCCAGTACTTC. This codes for CASSQIGDRQETQYF.

This clone was seen more than once but under ten times. V gene TRBV2 combines with J gene TRBJ2-3, with D uncertain. CDR1 is SNHLY, CDR2 FYNNEI, per germline. The length of the CDR3 is 14 residues. Trimming took off 5 bases at V and 1 base at J, with 10 bases between the two ends. Here the CDR3 DNA reads TGTGCCAGCAGTTTATTAATAGGCACAGATACGCAGTATTTT. Translating gives CASSLLIGTDTQYF.

This clone has a handful of counts. The chain is built from TRBV5-8 and TRBJ1-3; tentatively, D is TRBD1 (6 bases). The CDR3 is 12 residues long. The germline V and J ends were trimmed by 5 bases and 7 bases, with 10 bases remaining between them. Germline CDR1 is SGHTS and CDR2 is YDEGEE. The CDR3 sequence: CASRSRGNTIYF. CDR3 nucleotides: TGTGCCAGCAGGTCTAGGGGGAACACCATATATTTT.

This clone was seen only once. The chain employs TRBV7-9 and TRBJ1-1; D uncertain. The CDR3 is 13 residues long. V lost 5 bases and J 1 base, leaving 8 bases between the germline ends. CDR1 and CDR2 (germline): SEHNR, FQNEAQ (reference sequence). The CDR3 DNA sequence: TGTGCCAGCAGCCCCGGGTCGAACACTGAAGCTTTCTTT. Protein product: CASSPGSNTEAFF.

This clone was seen just once. The rearrangement links TRBV27 to TRBJ2-7; D possibly corresponds to TRBD2 (7 bases). Germline CDR1 is MNHEY and CDR2 is SMNVEV (reference sequence). With 2 bases removed from V and 4 bases from J, the gap between germline ends came to 15 bases. The CDR3 contains 15 residues. CDR3 amino acids: CASSLRRGHLYEQYF. CDR3 bases: TGTGCCAGCAGTTTACGGCGGGGGCATTTGTACGAGCAGTACTTC.

With respect to this clone: The junction departs from the called germline gene at one end, perhaps through a read error. The chain employs TRBV7-9 and TRBJ2-2; D perhaps matches TRBD2 (6 bases). This CDR3 has 15 amino acids. The germline gives CDR1 SEHNR, CDR2 FQNEAQ (reference sequence). The CDR3 region is CSSSPPRRETGELFF. CDR3 bases: TGTTCCAGCAGCCCGCCTAGGCGGGAAACCGGGGAGCTGTTTTTT.

The chain combines TRBV14 with TRBJ2-2, with D maybe TRBD2 (5 bases). From germline, CDR1 is SGHDN and CDR2 FVKESK. The V gene lost 2 bases and the J gene lost 5 bases, with 12 bases spanning the gap. The CDR3 totals 15 residues. In DNA, the CDR3 is TGTGCCAGCAGCCAATACAGCGGCTTAACCGGGGAGCTGTTTTTT. It translates to CASSQYSGLTGELFF.

This clone was counted a few times. The genes are TRBV10-3 and TRBJ1-4, with 7 nucleotides matching TRBD1. The CDR3 is 17 amino acids. J lost 7 bases, V lost 0 bases, and 11 bases had no gene match. The V gene's germline CDR1 is ENHRY and CDR2 SYGVKD. The CDR3, as DNA: TGTGCCATCAGTGAGTCGGAAAGGGGGCGCCTGAGTGAAAAACTGTTTTTT. It specifies CAISESERGRLSEKLFF.

In this sample, this clone turned up a few times. The genes are TRBV15 and TRBJ1-4, with 8 bases that match TRBD1. V dropped 0 bases and J dropped 8; count of bases not matched to a gene: 8. Germline V gene lookup returns CDR1 LNHNV and CDR2 YYDKDF (reference sequence). The CDR3 sequence is 16 residues long. CDR3 sequence: CATSRDVQGDGEKLFF. The CDR3 DNA follows: TGTGCCACCAGCAGAGACGTACAGGGGGACGGAGAAAAACTGTTTTTT. The full variable domain, with the rest looked up from reference TRBV15 and TRBJ1-4, is DAMVIQNPRYQVTQFGKPVTLSCSQTLNHNVMYWYQQKSSQAPKLLFHYYDKDFNNEADTPDNFQSRRPNTSFCFLDIRSPGLGDTAMYLCATSRDVQGDGEKLFFGSGTQLSVL.

The chain is built from TRBV6-1 and TRBJ2-7; TRBD2 matches at 9 bases. Germline V lookup: CDR1 MNHNS, CDR2 SASEGT. J was trimmed by 5 bases and V by 8 bases; bases with no gene match: 10. The CDR3 extends over 14 amino acids. The CDR3 sequence is CASYPGLAAHEQYF. The CDR3 DNA follows: TGTGCCAGCTATCCGGGACTAGCCGCCCACGAGCAGTACTTC.